Following are 16 T cell receptor beta chains from one sample sequenced in a study of radiotherapy plus CTLA-4 blockade in lung cancer. Assay: immunoSEQ multiplex PCR; the TCRdb copy retains only in-frame clones and omits some. The sample shows more than 95,000 clones, 65% to 85% of them seen only once. The input for sequencing was peripheral blood, taken from a patient treated with radiotherapy plus ipilimumab. The receptors originated from a human donor with non-small cell lung cancer who had a partial response to radiotherapy plus ipilimumab. Some clones in this sample may be carry-over from other donors' samples.

The chain couples TRBV6-1 to TRBJ2-7, with TRBD2 as a possible D gene (5 bases). Trimming pared 1 base from V and 0 bases from J, leaving 10 bases between. Germline V CDR1 and CDR2: MNHNS, SASEGT. This CDR3 region has 15 residues. The CDR3, as DNA: TGTGCCAGCAGTGAAGGAGCGGAATCCTCCTACGAGCAGTACTTC. Amino acids: CASSEGAESSYEQYF.

V is TRBV29-1 and J is TRBJ2-7; 9 nucleotides match TRBD2. V lost 5 bases to trimming and J lost 0 bases; unmatched junction nucleotides: 8. The CDR3 spans 15 residues. Germline CDR1 SQVTM, CDR2 ANQGSEA. This CDR3 reads CSVLKLAGTSYEQYF. The CDR3 nucleotides are TGCAGCGTTCTAAAACTAGCGGGCACCTCCTACGAGCAGTACTTC.

The chain has TRBV7-2 and TRBJ2-7, with D tentatively TRBD1 (6 bases). Trimming removed 4 bases from V and 4 bases from J, with 14 bases in between. This CDR3 spans 14 amino acids. CDR1 is SGHTA, CDR2 FQGNSA, per germline. The CDR3 bases are TGTGCCAGCAGCTCAAAGGGGGTTATATACGAGCAGTACTTC. It specifies CASSSKGVIYEQYF.

This rearrangement joins TRBV5-1 to TRBJ2-1; a weak D match, TRBD1 (6 bases). This CDR3 has 16 amino acids. Per the germline V gene, CDR1 is SGHRS and CDR2 is YFSETQ. The ends were cut back, 0 bases at V and 4 bases at J, with 14 bases in the middle. The CDR3 sequence: CASSLAADSTYNEQFF. In DNA, the CDR3 is TGCGCCAGCAGCTTGGCCGCGGACAGTACTTACAATGAGCAGTTCTTC. Filled out from reference TRBV5-1 and TRBJ2-1, the complete variable domain reads KAGVTQTPRYLIKTRGQQVTLSCSPISGHRSVSWYQQTPGQGLQFLFEYFSETQRNKGNFPGRFSGRQFSNSRSEMNVSTLELGDSALYLCASSLAADSTYNEQFFGPGTRLTVL.

V gene TRBV19 combines with J gene TRBJ1-1; 12 bases are shared with TRBD1. Germline V gives CDR1 LNHDA, CDR2 SQIVND (reference sequence). With V trimmed by 7 bases and J by 0 bases, 6 bases remained unmatched. The CDR3 loop spans 16 amino acids. The chain's CDR3 is CASIAGTGGLNTEAFF. CDR3 nucleotide sequence: TGTGCCAGTATTGCTGGGACAGGGGGCCTGAACACTGAAGCTTTCTTT.

The chain combines TRBV27 with TRBJ2-7; 7 nucleotides match TRBD1. CDR3 size: 16 residues. In germline, CDR1 is MNHEY, CDR2 SMNVEV (reference sequence). The V gene end was trimmed by 0 bases and the J gene end by 3 bases; junction bases not matched to a gene: 8. The CDR3 spells CASSLSGGTGYYEQYF. In DNA form, the CDR3 reads TGTGCCAGCAGTTTATCAGGGGGCACAGGGTACTACGAGCAGTACTTC.

In its sample, this clone was seen a few times. J is TRBJ1-6 and V is TRBV10-3; the D gene is possibly TRBD1 (6 bases). Germline assignment: CDR1 ENHRY and CDR2 SYGVKD. The ends were cut back, 8 bases at V and 9 bases at J, with 14 bases in the middle. The CDR3 consists of 13 residues. The CDR3 protein is CAIGGGPGSPLHF. The CDR3 nucleotides read TGTGCCATCGGTGGGGGCCCGGGTTCACCCCTCCACTTT.

CDR3 nucleotide sequence: TGTGCCAGCAGCGGGCGGGCGGGAGACTCCTACGAGCAGTACTTC. It translates to CASSGRAGDSYEQYF. The J gene is TRBJ2-7, the V gene TRBV7-9; 7 nucleotides line up with TRBD2. CDR3 length equals 15 residues. V was clipped by 5 bases and J by 0 bases; unmatched bases: 7. Per germline, CDR1 SEHNR and CDR2 FQNEAQ (reference sequence).

The chain carries TRBV7-2 and TRBJ2-2, with D perhaps matching TRBD1 (7 bases). V gave up 3 bases and J gave up 4 bases, with 15 bases separating them. The CDR3 length is 16 residues. The germline gives CDR1 SGHTA, CDR2 FQGNSA. The DNA of the CDR3 is TGTGCCAGCAGCTTCAACAGGGGAGGATTCACCGGGGAGCTGTTTTTT. Translated, it gives CASSFNRGGFTGELFF.

This clone came up once. This rearrangement joins TRBV30 to TRBJ1-3, with 10 bases matching TRBD1. Looked up from germline, CDR1 is GTSNPN and CDR2 is SVGIG (reference sequence). The CDR3 length is 14 residues. The trim removed 6 bases at V and 1 base at J, leaving 3 bases unmatched. The CDR3 DNA is TGTGCCTGTCCGGGACAGGGGTCTGGAAACACCATATATTTT. It specifies CACPGQGSGNTIYF.

The genes are TRBV21-1 and TRBJ2-1; TRBD2, the D gene given by the table, was not confirmed from the DNA. TRBV21-1 corresponds to a pseudogene. The length of the CDR3 is 16 residues. The chain's CDR3 is CASSNRTSGSYNEQFF. The CDR3 DNA reads as TGTGCCAGCAGCAACCGGACTAGCGGGTCGTACAATGAGCAGTTCTTC.

This rearrangement joins TRBV5-1 to TRBJ2-3; 9 nucleotides match TRBD2. Germline V CDR1 and CDR2: SGHRS, YFSETQ. V gave up 4 bases and J gave up 1 base; unmatched junction bases: 13. The CDR3 runs to 18 residues. CDR3 protein: CASSPFVGGGGGTDTQYF. The CDR3 DNA reads TGCGCCAGCAGCCCGTTTGTTGGCGGGGGGGGAGGCACAGATACGCAGTATTTT.

The chain couples TRBV20-1 to TRBJ1-4; tentatively, D is TRBD1 (6 bases). CDR1 is DFQATT and CDR2 is SNEGSKA in the germline V gene (reference sequence). Trimming removed 6 bases at V and 10 bases at J, with 12 bases between. There are 11 residues in the CDR3. Here the CDR3 reads CSAEGGRKLFF. The CDR3 DNA reads as TGCAGTGCCGAGGGGGGGCGAAAACTGTTTTTT.

This chain links TRBV6-1 with TRBJ2-2, with 8 bases that match TRBD2. Germline CDR1 reads MNHNS; CDR2 reads SASEGT. V lost 7 bases, J lost 1 base, and 2 bases stayed unmatched. The CDR3 loop spans 14 amino acids. The chain's CDR3 is CASTAGVNTGELFF. In nucleotides, the CDR3 is TGTGCCAGCACAGCGGGGGTGAACACCGGGGAGCTGTTTTTT.

The rearrangement links TRBV7-2 to TRBJ1-1; D remains ambiguous. The CDR3 extends over 12 amino acids. V was pared by 0 bases and J by 7 bases, with 6 bases between. Per the germline V gene, CDR1 is SGHTA and CDR2 is FQGNSA. CDR3 sequence reads: CASSLAEGEAFF. The CDR3 nucleotides read TGTGCCAGCAGCTTAGCGGAGGGTGAAGCTTTCTTT.

This chain connects TRBV5-1 to TRBJ2-3, with no clear D. CDR1 is SGHRS and CDR2 is YFSETQ in the germline V gene. The CDR3 loop spans 15 amino acids. V was pared by 0 bases and J by 0 bases, with 8 bases between. The CDR3 reads CASSLGLLSTDTQYF. For the CDR3, the DNA is TGCGCCAGCAGCTTGGGACTCCTCAGCACAGATACGCAGTATTTT. The full variable domain, with the rest looked up from reference TRBV5-1 and TRBJ2-3, is KAGVTQTPRYLIKTRGQQVTLSCSPISGHRSVSWYQQTPGQGLQFLFEYFSETQRNKGNFPGRFSGRQFSNSRSEMNVSTLELGDSALYLCASSLGLLSTDTQYFGPGTRLTVL.